A selection of T cell receptor beta chains follows, all from one sample in a study of T cells in Graves' hyperthyroidism and ophthalmopathy. A single record per CDR3 protein comes from TCRdb applying MiXCR to the multiplex PCR reads. The sample lists around 400,000 distinct CDR3 sequences, approximately 15% occurring once. Sequencing input: blood. These receptors were collected from a woman aged 18-29 years with Graves' hyperthyroidism that later progressed to Graves' ophthalmopathy. The CDR3 runs from the conserved cysteine through the conserved F or W.

CDR3aa	v_gene	j_gene
CASSPLDRYTGELFF	TRBV3-1	TRBJ2-2
CASSSPGQGNQPQHF	TRBV7-9	TRBJ1-5
CSARDGHRGLAGELFF	TRBV20-1	TRBJ2-2
CASSLSSPGELFF	TRBV7-2	TRBJ2-2
CASSSGTENEKLFF	TRBV19	TRBJ1-4
CSALRITGTSGTHNEQFF	TRBV29-1	TRBJ2-1
CASSHRTSGRTGELFF	TRBV6-1	TRBJ2-2
CASSLSGGFWSATNYGYTF	TRBV28	TRBJ1-2
CASSEVGTATDTQYF	TRBV6-4	TRBJ2-3
CAVLTGRGTGTQYF	TRBV2	TRBJ2-3
CASSGSGRGDNEQSF	TRBV6-4	TRBJ2-1
CASSLVSGAGPPLHF	TRBV28	TRBJ1-6
CATGGEGPNTGELFF	TRBV2	TRBJ2-2
CASSPGMNTEAFF	TRBV18	TRBJ1-1
CASSLSGGLNSTDTQYF	TRBV28	TRBJ2-3
CASSRRTGSSYNEQFF	TRBV28	TRBJ2-1
CASSAHSGANVLTF	TRBV19	TRBJ2-6
CASSWGWVLTDTQYF	TRBV12-3/TRBV12-4	TRBJ2-3
CASSQYKGATDTQYF	TRBV16	TRBJ2-3
CASSPPDSYNEQFF	TRBV18	TRBJ2-1
CASSFGQGSTEAFF	TRBV28	TRBJ1-1
CASSWQGISTGELFF	TRBV27	TRBJ2-2
CASSFQGLASINEQFF	TRBV7-8	TRBJ2-1
CASSFTRVTGANVLTF	TRBV5-8	TRBJ2-6
CASSQAGRTYEQYF	TRBV3-1	TRBJ2-7
CASSPVGTSAYNEQFF	TRBV7-9	TRBJ2-1
CASSSGQGGSPLHF	TRBV6-1	TRBJ1-6
CASSVSYGLSYEQYF	TRBV9	TRBJ2-7
CASSQGTTGGRFGTDTQYF	TRBV4-2	TRBJ2-3
CASSLKFYGYTF	TRBV7-9	TRBJ1-2
CASSQRQGQQPQHF	TRBV4-3	TRBJ1-5
CASSLERESSEQFF	TRBV11-2	TRBJ2-1
CSARRGSEQFF	TRBV20-1	TRBJ2-1
CASIELLGVEQFF	TRBV2	TRBJ2-1
CASFDRGRTGELFF	TRBV6-1	TRBJ2-2
CASSQVPGSNTGELFF	TRBV3-1	TRBJ2-2
CASSVNLNNEQFF	TRBV9	TRBJ2-1
CASSLRAVRTNYGYTF	TRBV27	TRBJ1-2
CASGDRVNEQYF	TRBV2	TRBJ2-7
CAWSRGLSTDTQYF	TRBV30	TRBJ2-3
CASSFVEIPNNEQFF	TRBV28	TRBJ2-1
CASSQSTGVYEQYF	TRBV4-1	TRBJ2-7